This TCR beta chain is drawn from a study of T cell responses to AZD1222 COVID-19 vaccine. Produced via immunoSEQ multiplex PCR; TCRdb's table is partial and in-frame only. The data contain 65,000 to 100,000 clones, 80% of them seen just once; the ten biggest clones take up around 20%. V was pared by 2 bases and J by 6 bases, with 17 bases between. CDR1 GTSNPN and CDR2 SVGIG come from the germline V gene (reference sequence). The CDR3 covers 14 residues. This sequence was found in an adult in good health. Sequenced material: peripheral blood, taken on day 0 of AZD1222 vaccination. The chain combines TRBV30 with TRBJ2-7; perhaps TRBD2 as D (6 bases). CDR3 coding DNA: TGTGCCTGGAGTAGAACCCCGGGAGATCGCGAGCAGTACTTC. This encodes CAWSRTPGDREQYF.